These 9 T cell receptor beta chains were all obtained from the same sample, sequenced in a study of blood T cell repertoires in COVID-19. Measured with immunoSEQ multiplex PCR; TCRdb has only the in-frame clones, and not every one. The data contain roughly 30,000 clones, 70% to 80% of them singletons. The sequenced sample was peripheral blood. The origin of the receptors is a woman aged 55-69 years with acute or convalescent COVID-19.

This clone came up once. This chain links TRBV28 with TRBJ2-5; the match to TRBD1 covers 11 bases. The length of the CDR3 is 15 residues. The junction had 7 bases not matched to a gene; V was cut back by 7 bases and J by 3 bases. CDR1 and CDR2 from the germline V gene are MDHEN and SYDVKM. The CDR3 loop is CASTHGDRGKETQYF. The DNA for the CDR3 is TGTGCCAGCACCCACGGGGACAGGGGGAAAGAGACCCAGTACTTC.

V gene TRBV29-1 combines with J gene TRBJ1-2; D may be TRBD1 (5 bases). CDR3 length: 12 residues. The V and J ends lost 4 bases and 8 bases respectively, with 14 bases between them. Germline V gene data show CDR1 as SQVTM and CDR2 as ANQGSEA. The CDR3 DNA sequence: TGCAGCGTTGGGGCGGGGGATTTGGGCTACACCTTC. Translated: CSVGAGDLGYTF.

This clone was found once. The chain recombines TRBV15 with TRBJ2-1; D unclear. CDR1 is LNHNV, CDR2 YYDKDF, per germline (reference sequence). Trimming took 5 bases from V and 8 from J, leaving 19 bases between them. This CDR3 is built from 15 residues. The CDR3: CATSGEAGGRDEQFF. CDR3 nucleotides: TGTGCCACCAGCGGCGAGGCCGGCGGTCGGGATGAGCAGTTCTTC.

This chain uses TRBV30 with TRBJ2-1, with D tentatively TRBD2 (5 bases). CDR3 length: 13 residues. From germline, CDR1 is GTSNPN and CDR2 SVGIG (reference sequence). Trimming pared 5 bases from V and 5 bases from J, leaving 13 bases between. The CDR3 bases are TGTGCCTGGCGGACGGGAATTAACAATGAGCAGTTCTTC. It is translated as CAWRTGINNEQFF.

In its sample, this clone was seen once. The chain is built from TRBV11-2 and TRBJ2-6; no clear D. Between the trimmed V and J ends, which lost 0 bases and 0 bases, there was a span of 9 bases. The germline gives CDR1 SGHAT, CDR2 FQNNGV. There are 17 residues in the CDR3. CDR3 protein: CASSLDFGSSGANVLTF. The CDR3 DNA sequence: TGTGCCAGCAGCTTAGATTTCGGGTCCTCTGGGGCCAACGTCCTGACTTTC.

The rearrangement uses TRBV19 and TRBJ2-3; TRBD2 matches at 12 bases. Germline V gene lookup returns CDR1 LNHDA and CDR2 SQIVND (reference sequence). V shed 6 bases and J 7 bases; nucleotides not matched to a gene: 8. The CDR3 contains 15 residues. CDR3: CASRKLAGGLNTQYF. The CDR3 nucleotides are TGTGCCAGTAGAAAACTAGCGGGGGGCCTGAATACGCAGTATTTT.

The gene calls are TRBV6-5 and TRBJ1-5, with D possibly matching TRBD1 (6 bases). The V end lost 5 bases, the J end lost 6 bases, and 8 bases lay between the germline ends. This CDR3 comprises 12 residues. Germline V gene lookup returns CDR1 MNHEY and CDR2 SVGAGI. CDR3 residues: CASSTGFQPQHF. CDR3 nucleotide sequence: TGTGCCAGCAGTACAGGGTTTCAGCCCCAGCATTTT.

The chain has TRBV19 and TRBJ1-6, with 7 bases identical to TRBD1. Germline V gene lookup returns CDR1 LNHDA and CDR2 SQIVND (reference sequence). The CDR3 runs to 14 residues. Losses at the gene ends were 5 bases for V and 7 bases for J; bases not matched to a gene: 5. In nucleotides, the CDR3 is TGTGCCAGTAGTTTTGGACAGGAGAATTCACCCCTCCACTTT. Translation: CASSFGQENSPLHF.

CDR3 amino acids: CASSIFHVDRQETQYF. Here the CDR3 DNA reads TGTGCCAGCAGTATTTTTCATGTGGACAGGCAAGAGACCCAGTACTTC. This chain joins TRBV2 and TRBJ2-5; 7 bases align to TRBD1. The germline V gene has CDR1 SNHLY and CDR2 FYNNEI. This CDR3 has 16 residues. Trimming at V came to 5 bases and at J to 2 bases, leaving 11 bases not matched to a gene.